This T cell receptor (beta chain) was recorded in a study of cytomegalovirus exposure and HLA in healthy donors. Study information: About 85 million unique TCRs from HLA-typed donors were held in an early release of data.

60 Vbeta and 13 Jbeta primers were used in PCR. The table came from immunoSEQ multiplex PCR; TCRdb's copy has only in-frame clones and leaves some out. The profile shows roughly 180,000 clones, around four fifths of them singletons. Trimming removed 2 bases at V and 9 bases at J, with 11 bases between. The CDR3 is 14 amino acids. Germline V CDR1 and CDR2: MNHEY, SVGAGI. This clonotype originated in a woman aged 55-70 years in good health and CMV-seropositive. The chain uses TRBV6-5 and TRBJ1-6, with a weak D call TRBD1 (5 bases). The sequencing sample was made of PBMCs. The CDR3 coding sequence is TGTGCCAGCAGTTACGGGGAAAGGGGTTCACCCCTCCACTTT. Protein product: CASSYGERGSPLHF.